Presented here are 32 T cell receptor beta chains from one specimen sequenced in a study of cytomegalovirus exposure and HLA in healthy donors. The PCR was carried out with 60 Vbeta primers and 13 Jbeta primers. Sequenced by immunoSEQ multiplex PCR; TCRdb stores in-frame clones only, minus some. The sample shows roughly 120,000 clones, and about 6.8% sits with its ten largest clones. Material: PBMCs. These TCRs come from a man between 40 and 49 years old in good health and CMV-seropositive.

The rearrangement links TRBV14 to TRBJ1-2; 10 bases match TRBD1. V trimming: 0 bases; J trimming: 4 bases; junction bases outside the gene matches: 2. Germline assignment: CDR1 SGHDN and CDR2 FVKESK. CDR3 length: 15 residues. The CDR3 DNA sequence: TGTGCCAGCAGCCAAGAGGACAGGGGGGTCTATGGCTACACCTTC. Translation gives CASSQEDRGVYGYTF.

The chain couples TRBV5-4 to TRBJ2-7, with a weak D call TRBD2 (6 bases). The CDR3 has 15 residues. Trimming removed 4 bases from V and 6 bases from J, with 20 bases in between. Per germline, CDR1 SGHNT and CDR2 YYREEE (reference sequence). The CDR3: CASSLLGGVAGEQYF. The CDR3 coding sequence is TGTGCCAGCAGCCTCCTTGGCGGGGTCGCGGGCGAGCAGTACTTC.

Notes on this clone: This CDR3 is also generated by other DNA sequences in the sample. The chain combines TRBV27 with TRBJ2-7, with a possible D match to TRBD1 (5 bases). Trimming removed 6 bases from V and 0 bases from J, with 6 bases in between. In germline, CDR1 is MNHEY, CDR2 SMNVEV (reference sequence). The CDR3 covers 12 residues. The CDR3 sequence is CASSRDSYEQYF. CDR3 nucleotides: TGTGCCAGCAGCAGGGACTCCTACGAGCAGTACTTC.

The chain links TRBV19 to TRBJ2-1; perhaps TRBD1 as D (6 bases). This CDR3 region has 16 residues. V was clipped by 1 base and J by 6 bases, with 16 bases between them. The V gene's germline CDR1 is LNHDA and CDR2 SQIVND (reference sequence). The CDR3 DNA sequence: TGTGCCAGTAGTATAGTGGGGGCTGTCGGGTCCAATGAGCAGTTCTTC. Translation gives CASSIVGAVGSNEQFF.

The gene calls are TRBV29-1 and TRBJ1-1, with D possibly TRBD1 on 6 matching bases. Germline V lookup: CDR1 SQVTM, CDR2 ANQGSEA. V shed 4 bases and J shed 1 base, with 7 bases lying between them. The CDR3 spans 12 residues. The DNA of the CDR3 is TGCAGCGTTGCACAGGGGAACACTGAAGCTTTCTTT. Protein product: CSVAQGNTEAFF.

The V and J genes are TRBV10-3 and TRBJ1-1; 10 bases agree with TRBD1. V shed 7 bases, J shed 5 bases, and the junction held 7 bases outside the gene matches. There are 14 residues in the CDR3. Germline V gene data show CDR1 as ENHRY and CDR2 as SYGVKD. The CDR3 bases are TGTGCCATCACCTTGGACAGGGGGGGAACTGAAGCTTTCTTT. Translated: CAITLDRGGTEAFF.

For this clone: The sample holds other DNA sequences that translate to the same CDR3. V usage is TRBV25-1 and J usage is TRBJ2-5; TRBD2 aligns across 7 bases. The CDR3 loop spans 14 amino acids. CDR1 MGHDK and CDR2 SYGVNS come from the germline V gene. V was pared by 2 bases and J by 1 base, with 1 base of the junction left unmatched. CDR3 sequence reads: CASSEGRVQETQYF. CDR3 bases: TGTGCCAGCAGTGAAGGGAGGGTCCAAGAGACCCAGTACTTC.

The CDR3 coding sequence is TGTGCCAGCAGTCCACCTCGTGATGGCCCTGAAGCTTTCTTT. This encodes CASSPPRDGPEAFF. The chain is built from TRBV28 and TRBJ1-1; D remains ambiguous. This CDR3 is built from 14 residues. Germline V gene data show CDR1 as MDHEN and CDR2 as SYDVKM. Trimming cost V 5 bases and J 6 bases, with 16 bases left between them.

The chain couples TRBV15 to TRBJ2-7; 9 nucleotides match TRBD2. The germline gives CDR1 LNHNV, CDR2 YYDKDF (reference sequence). Trimming took 5 bases from V and 10 from J; bases not matched to a gene: 15. The CDR3 totals 15 residues. The CDR3 DNA follows: TGTGCCACCAGCGTTGCCGGGACTAGCCTATATAAACAGTACTTC. It is translated as CATSVAGTSLYKQYF.

J is TRBJ2-1 and V is TRBV7-2, with 8 positions matching TRBD2. CDR1 is SGHTA, CDR2 FQGNSA, per germline. Unmatched junction bases numbered 12, after V lost 4 bases and J lost 4 bases. The length of the CDR3 is 17 residues. The CDR3, as DNA: TGTGCCAGCAGCTCTCGGACGGACGGACTAGCTTACAATGAGCAGTTCTTC. Translating it yields CASSSRTDGLAYNEQFF.

The chain carries TRBV27 and TRBJ2-7, with no clear D. Germline assignment: CDR1 MNHEY and CDR2 SMNVEV (reference sequence). V was clipped by 5 bases and J by 1 base, with 12 bases between them. The CDR3 sequence is 14 residues long. The CDR3 loop reads CASSVLGGSYEQYF. In DNA form, the CDR3 reads TGTGCCAGCAGTGTCCTAGGTGGTTCCTACGAGCAGTACTTC.

The chain combines TRBV29-1 with TRBJ2-1, with TRBD2 identical over 8 bases. Germline V lookup: CDR1 SQVTM, CDR2 ANQGSEA. V was pared by 4 bases and J by 7 bases, with 6 bases of the junction left unmatched. This CDR3 is built from 13 residues. CDR3 sequence (DNA): TGCAGCGTTGGGGTAGCGGGACATAATGAGCAGTTCTTC. Protein sequence: CSVGVAGHNEQFF.

For the CDR3, the DNA is TGTGCCAGCAGCTCTGACAGATCGCAGTACTTC. This codes for CASSSDRSQYF. The V call is TRBV27, the J call TRBJ2-7, with D perhaps TRBD1 (5 bases). CDR1 is MNHEY, CDR2 SMNVEV, per germline (reference sequence). This CDR3 region has 11 residues. Trimming cost V 6 bases and J 9 bases, with 12 bases left between them.

This sequence joins TRBV7-2 and TRBJ2-7; TRBD2 matches at 8 bases. This CDR3 is built from 15 residues. Looked up from germline, CDR1 is SGHTA and CDR2 is FQGNSA. V was clipped by 5 bases and J by 2 bases; unmatched bases: 8. The CDR3 bases are TGTGCCAGCAGCCCAAACGGACTAGCCCCCTACGAGCAGTACTTC. It codes for CASSPNGLAPYEQYF.

J is TRBJ2-7 and V is TRBV18; tentatively, D is TRBD1 (7 bases). Germline CDR1 and CDR2: KGHSH and LQKENI. Trimming shortened V by 3 bases and J by 2 bases, and 11 bases separated the two germline ends. This CDR3 is built from 14 residues. The CDR3, as DNA: TGTGCCAGCTCACCTCAGGGGGGCGCCTACGAGCAGTACTTC. It codes for CASSPQGGAYEQYF.

This chain links TRBV19 with TRBJ2-1; TRBD2 might be the D (5 bases). Germline V lookup: CDR1 LNHDA, CDR2 SQIVND (reference sequence). Trimming pared 10 bases from V and 4 bases from J, leaving 17 bases between. The CDR3 loop spans 14 amino acids. The CDR3 DNA is TGTGCCACCGGCGGAGGAGGAGATTACAATGAGCAGTTCTTC. Protein sequence: CATGGGGDYNEQFF.

V gene TRBV5-1 combines with J gene TRBJ2-1, with D tentatively TRBD1 (7 bases). The CDR3 has 14 residues. CDR1 is SGHRS and CDR2 is YFSETQ in the germline V gene. The germline V and J ends were trimmed by 1 base and 6 bases, with 11 bases remaining between them. This chain's CDR3 is CASSLQGGFNEQFF. The CDR3 DNA reads as TGCGCCAGCAGCTTGCAGGGGGGCTTCAATGAGCAGTTCTTC.

This chain links TRBV27 with TRBJ2-7; D is unclear. Germline V gene sequence: CDR1 MNHEY, CDR2 SMNVEV (reference sequence). This CDR3 has 13 amino acids. V shed 2 bases and J shed 3 bases, with 8 bases lying between them. CDR3 sequence reads: CASSLQANYEQYF. The CDR3 nucleotides are TGTGCCAGCAGTTTACAGGCAAACTACGAGCAGTACTTC.

This chain joins TRBV6-1 and TRBJ2-1; D is ambiguous. The CDR3 has 13 residues. The germline V and J ends were trimmed by 6 bases and 12 bases, with 18 bases remaining between them. Germline V CDR1 and CDR2: MNHNS, SASEGT. CDR3 sequence (DNA): TGTGCCAGCAGCCGATTCGGGTTAACGACGCAGTTCTTC. The encoded protein is CASSRFGLTTQFF.

V is TRBV28 and J is TRBJ1-5; 10 positions agree with TRBD1. Trimming took 6 bases from V and 6 from J; bases not matched to a gene: 8. CDR1 is MDHEN and CDR2 is SYDVKM in the germline V gene. The CDR3 runs 15 residues. The CDR3 nucleotides are TGTGCCAGCAGAAGCCAGGGACAGGGGACTCAGCCCCAGCATTTT. Amino acid sequence: CASRSQGQGTQPQHF.

The chain has TRBV6-6 and TRBJ2-3; unclear D gene. Trimming took 7 bases from V and 4 from J, leaving 18 bases between them. The CDR3 covers 15 residues. CDR1 MNHNY and CDR2 SVGAGI come from the germline V gene (reference sequence). In DNA, the CDR3 is TGTGCCAGCATCCCATTGGAGCTTCCCCCAGATACGCAGTATTTT. It translates to CASIPLELPPDTQYF.

The chain links TRBV29-1 to TRBJ1-3; D gene unclear. In germline, CDR1 is SQVTM, CDR2 ANQGSEA. V lost 4 bases to trimming and J lost 4 bases, with 11 bases between them. The CDR3 totals 13 residues. The CDR3 loop reads CSVVAGPGNTIYF. Written as DNA, the CDR3 is TGCAGCGTTGTTGCGGGCCCCGGAAACACCATATATTTT. Complete variable domain (other parts from reference TRBV29-1 and TRBJ1-3): SAVISQKPSRDICQRGTSLTIQCQVDSQVTMMFWYRQQPGQSLTLIATANQGSEATYESGFVIDKFPISRPNLTFSTLTVSNMSPEDSSIYLCSVVAGPGNTIYFGEGSWLTVV.

V is TRBV7-6 and J is TRBJ2-1; 7 bases are shared with TRBD2. With V trimmed by 5 bases and J by 7 bases, 14 bases remained unmatched. Germline CDR1 SGHVS, CDR2 FNYEAQ. This CDR3 region has 16 residues. The CDR3 DNA reads as TGTGCCAGCAGCCCAGCGGTTAGCGGGTTCTCTAATGAGCAGTTCTTC. Its protein is CASSPAVSGFSNEQFF.

The rearrangement links TRBV6-5 to TRBJ1-4; 9 bases match TRBD1. Germline V CDR1 and CDR2: MNHEY, SVGAGI. This CDR3 comprises 15 residues. V trimming: 5 bases; J trimming: 7 bases; junction bases outside the gene matches: 8. The CDR3 loop is CASSRQQGAPEKLFF. In nucleotides, the CDR3 is TGTGCCAGCAGTCGACAACAGGGGGCGCCTGAAAAACTGTTTTTT.

The chain uses TRBV5-6 and TRBJ2-7, with 11 bases identical to TRBD1. Germline CDR1 is SGHDT and CDR2 is YYEEEE. The CDR3 covers 15 residues. Trimming cost V 1 base and J 6 bases; bases outside gene matches: 6. CDR3 DNA sequence: TGTGCCAGCAGCTTGTGGGACAGGGGGGGCAGCGAGCAGTACTTC. It codes for CASSLWDRGGSEQYF.

The J gene is TRBJ2-1, the V gene TRBV7-9, with D possibly matching TRBD1 (6 bases). Trimming left V 6 bases short and J 8 bases short, with 17 bases between. Germline values: CDR1 SEHNR, CDR2 FQNEAQ (reference sequence). CDR3 length: 14 amino acids. The CDR3: CASSLRIPGDEQFF. The CDR3 region has the DNA TGTGCCAGCAGTTTGAGAATCCCAGGGGATGAGCAGTTCTTC.

The CDR3 region has the DNA TGCGCCAGCAGCTTGGGACAGGGTGCGAATGGCTACACCTTC. Protein sequence: CASSLGQGANGYTF. This chain joins TRBV5-1 and TRBJ1-2, with 7 bases aligning to TRBD1. The ends lost 0 bases at V and 6 bases at J; junction bases unmatched: 5. The V gene's germline CDR1 is SGHRS and CDR2 YFSETQ. CDR3 length equals 14 residues.

The chain is built from TRBV11-2 and TRBJ2-5; maybe TRBD1 (6 bases). Near its end, the DNA agrees better with TRBJ2-7, so the J call may be wrong. The germline CDR1 and CDR2 sequences are SGHAT and FQNNGV. This CDR3 is 14 amino acids long. The chain's CDR3 is CASSVATGNYEQYF. The CDR3 nucleotides are TGTGCCAGCAGCGTAGCCACAGGGAATTACGAGCAGTACTTC.

V usage is TRBV2 and J usage is TRBJ2-1; D unclear. CDR1 SNHLY and CDR2 FYNNEI come from the germline V gene. The V gene lost 1 base and the J gene lost 5 bases, with 3 bases spanning the gap. This CDR3 has 12 amino acids. The DNA of the CDR3 is TGTGCCAGCAGTGAAGACAACAATGAGCAGTTCTTC. This codes for CASSEDNNEQFF.

The rearrangement uses TRBV14 and TRBJ2-7, with TRBD1 matching 7 bases. The CDR3 length is 12 residues. With 5 bases clipped from V and 8 bases from J, the junction kept 6 bases outside the gene matches. Per the germline V gene, CDR1 is SGHDN and CDR2 is FVKESK. The CDR3 nucleotides are TGTGCCAGCAGCTATACAGGGGTTCAGCAGTACTTC. This translates into CASSYTGVQQYF.

V and J are TRBV11-2 and TRBJ2-1; D is perhaps TRBD2 (5 bases). Per germline, CDR1 SGHAT and CDR2 FQNNGV. This CDR3 region has 15 residues. Trimming stripped 1 base from V and 2 bases from J, with 9 bases between. The CDR3 here is CASSLGRAPYNEQFF. CDR3 in DNA: TGTGCCAGCAGCTTAGGGCGGGCCCCCTACAATGAGCAGTTCTTC.

This chain joins TRBV2 and TRBJ2-5; D perhaps matches TRBD1 (5 bases). The J call is doubtful: the DNA matches TRBJ2-7 better. CDR1 and CDR2 (germline): SNHLY, FYNNEI. The CDR3 contains 12 residues. The CDR3 region has the DNA TGTGCCTTGGCAGGGCTATCCTACGAGCAGTACTTC. It yields the protein CALAGLSYEQYF.